The 5 T cell receptor beta chains in this list originate from one sample, sequenced in a study of cytomegalovirus exposure and HLA in healthy donors. Researchers ran the PCR with 60 Vbeta and 13 Jbeta primers. Profiled with immunoSEQ multiplex PCR; TCRdb holds only in-frame clones, not every one. The table shows about 250,000 clones, with more than 70% occurring only once. What was sequenced was PBMCs. The receptor source for this set is a boy aged 5-17 years in good health and CMV-seronegative.

The chain uses TRBV19 and TRBJ1-2, with 8 nucleotides matching TRBD1. The J segment lost 8 bases and the V segment lost 5 bases, leaving 10 bases of the junction unmatched. Per the germline V gene, CDR1 is LNHDA and CDR2 is SQIVND (reference sequence). The CDR3 runs to 14 residues. The CDR3 spells CASSGDRNRGGYTF. The CDR3 nucleotides read TGTGCCAGTAGTGGGGACAGGAATCGAGGAGGCTACACCTTC. Based on the CDR3 plus reference TRBV19 and TRBJ1-2, the full variable domain is DGGITQSPKYLFRKEGQNVTLSCEQNLNHDAMYWYRQDPGQGLRLIYYSQIVNDFQKGDIAEGYSVSREKKESFPLTVTSAQKNPTAFYLCASSGDRNRGGYTFGSGTRLTVV.

The V gene is TRBV7-8, the J gene TRBJ2-2, with 8 bases fitting TRBD2. Trimming removed 3 bases from V and 6 bases from J; junction bases left unmatched: 9. Germline lookup yields CDR1 SGHVS and CDR2 FQNEAQ. This CDR3 spans 16 amino acids. The CDR3 is CASSLGRGVAAGELFF. The CDR3 nucleotides read TGTGCCAGCAGCTTGGGGCGGGGGGTTGCGGCCGGGGAGCTGTTTTTT. Drawing the rest from reference TRBV7-8 and TRBJ2-2, the complete variable domain is GAGVSQSPRYKVAKRGQDVALRCDPISGHVSLFWYQQALGQGPEFLTYFQNEAQLDKSGLPSDRFFAERPEGSVSTLKIQRTQQEDSAVYLCASSLGRGVAAGELFFGEGSRLTVL.

This chain links TRBV7-6 with TRBJ2-1; TRBD2 agrees at 8 bases. CDR3 length: 15 residues. Per germline, CDR1 SGHVS and CDR2 FNYEAQ. V lost 4 bases, J lost 5 bases, and 7 bases stayed unmatched. The chain's CDR3 is CASSSVPGLDNEQFF. CDR3 coding DNA: TGTGCCAGCAGCTCCGTTCCGGGACTAGACAATGAGCAGTTCTTC.

This rearrangement joins TRBV19 to TRBJ1-1, with D possibly being TRBD1 (5 bases). The CDR3 consists of 14 residues. From germline, CDR1 is LNHDA and CDR2 SQIVND (reference sequence). Trimming left V 2 bases short and J 3 bases short, with 10 bases between. Here the CDR3 reads CASSIQGGYTEAFF. The CDR3 region has the DNA TGTGCCAGTAGTATACAGGGTGGATACACTGAAGCTTTCTTT.

V and J are TRBV6-5 and TRBJ2-7, with 7 bases aligning to TRBD1. CDR1 and CDR2 (germline): MNHEY, SVGAGI. The junction had 7 bases not matched to a gene; V was cut back by 7 bases and J by 1 base. This CDR3 is 14 amino acids long. In DNA, the CDR3 is TGTGCCAGCAAGAGGACAGGTGATTCCTACGAGCAGTACTTC. This gives the protein CASKRTGDSYEQYF.